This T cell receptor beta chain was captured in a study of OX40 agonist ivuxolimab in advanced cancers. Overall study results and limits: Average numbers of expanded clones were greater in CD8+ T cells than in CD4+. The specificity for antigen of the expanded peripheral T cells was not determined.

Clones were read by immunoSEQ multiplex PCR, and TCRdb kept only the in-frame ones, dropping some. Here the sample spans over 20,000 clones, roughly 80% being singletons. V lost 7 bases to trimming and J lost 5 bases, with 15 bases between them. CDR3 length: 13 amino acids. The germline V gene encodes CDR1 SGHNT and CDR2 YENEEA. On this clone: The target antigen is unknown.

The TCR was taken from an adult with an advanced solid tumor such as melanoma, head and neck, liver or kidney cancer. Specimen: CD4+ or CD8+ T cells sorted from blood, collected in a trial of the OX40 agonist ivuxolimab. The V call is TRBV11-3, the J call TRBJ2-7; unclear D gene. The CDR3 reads CASIPPTVHEQYF. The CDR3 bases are TGTGCCAGCATCCCCCCAACCGTGCACGAGCAGTACTTC. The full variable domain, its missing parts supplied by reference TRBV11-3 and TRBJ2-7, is EAGVVQSPRYKIIEKKQPVAFWCNPISGHNTLYWYLQNLGQGPELLIRYENEEAVDDSQLPKDRFSAERLKGVDSTLKIQPAELGDSAVYLCASIPPTVHEQYFGPGTRLTVT.